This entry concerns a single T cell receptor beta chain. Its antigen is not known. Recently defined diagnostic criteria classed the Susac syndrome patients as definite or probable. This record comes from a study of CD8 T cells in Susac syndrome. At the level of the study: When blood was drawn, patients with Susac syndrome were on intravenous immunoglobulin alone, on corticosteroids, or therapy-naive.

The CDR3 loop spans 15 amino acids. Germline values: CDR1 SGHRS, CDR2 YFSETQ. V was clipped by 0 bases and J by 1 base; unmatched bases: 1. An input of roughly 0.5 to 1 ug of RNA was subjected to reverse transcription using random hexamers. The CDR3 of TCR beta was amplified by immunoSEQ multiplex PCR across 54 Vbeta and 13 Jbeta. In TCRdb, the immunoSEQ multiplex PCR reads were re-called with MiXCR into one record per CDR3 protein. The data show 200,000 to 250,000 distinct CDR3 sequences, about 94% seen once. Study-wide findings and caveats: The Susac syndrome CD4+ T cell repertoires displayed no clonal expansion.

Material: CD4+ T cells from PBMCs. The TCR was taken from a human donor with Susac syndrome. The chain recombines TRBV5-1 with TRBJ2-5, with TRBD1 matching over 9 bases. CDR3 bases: TGCGCCAGCAGCTTGGGGACAGGGGTCCAAGAGACCCAGTACTTC. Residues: CASSLGTGVQETQYF.